These 29 T cell receptor beta chains came from one sample sequenced in a study. One entry per CDR3 protein, called by TCRdb with MiXCR from the 5' RACE reads. The sample holds around 57,000 distinct CDR3 sequences, 28% seen once. The sample comprised tumor-infiltrating memory CD4+ T cells sorted from the breast tumor. Subset given: memory CD4+ T cells, CD4+CD45RO+CD25-. Every receptor here comes from a female donor with breast cancer.

The V call is TRBV28, the J call TRBJ2-3; D is ambiguous. Trimming took 4 bases from V and 3 from J, leaving 11 bases between them. Germline assignment: CDR1 MDHEN and CDR2 SYDVKM. This CDR3 has 14 amino acids. The CDR3 region is CASSSPTRTDTQYF. CDR3 DNA sequence: TGTGCCAGCAGTTCCCCCACACGGACAGATACGCAGTATTTT.

This clonotype has a count of ten or more. This chain links TRBV6-1 with TRBJ1-1; 7 bases fit TRBD1. This CDR3 spans 15 amino acids. The V and J ends lost 4 bases and 1 base, in that order; junction bases with no gene match: 6. Germline V gives CDR1 MNHNS, CDR2 SASEGT. CDR3 region: CASSGGTAQNTEAFF. As DNA, the CDR3 is TGTGCCAGCAGTGGCGGGACAGCCCAGAACACTGAAGCTTTCTTT.

The J gene is TRBJ1-2, the V gene TRBV6-2 or TRBV6-3; possible D gene TRBD1, 5 bases. Germline CDR1 is MNHEY and CDR2 is SVGEGT. The CDR3 length is 14 residues. The V gene lost 4 bases and the J gene lost 7 bases, with 16 bases spanning the gap. CDR3 in DNA: TGTGCCAGCAGTTGGGGGGGACCTACTATTGGCTACACCTTC. Translating it yields CASSWGGPTIGYTF.

This chain joins TRBV11-2 and TRBJ1-1; D is unresolved. The CDR3 consists of 12 residues. From germline, CDR1 is SGHAT and CDR2 FQNNGV. Trimming took 8 bases from V and 3 from J, leaving 10 bases between them. The CDR3 protein is CASEKTDTEAFF. DNA of the CDR3: TGTGCCAGCGAGAAAACGGACACTGAAGCTTTCTTT.

This clonotype was found a few times. V usage is TRBV6-5 and J usage is TRBJ2-7; 9 nucleotides align to TRBD1. CDR3 length: 16 amino acids. CDR1 is MNHEY, CDR2 SVGAGI, per germline. Trimming at V came to 6 bases and at J to 2 bases, leaving 11 bases not matched to a gene. The CDR3 here is CASSRYWTGDAYEQYF. The CDR3 nucleotides read TGTGCCAGCAGCCGCTATTGGACAGGGGACGCCTACGAGCAGTACTTC.

This clonotype turned up a few times. The chain employs TRBV6-6 and TRBJ1-4; D might be TRBD1 (6 bases). Germline V gene data show CDR1 as MNHNY and CDR2 as SVGAGI (reference sequence). There are 14 residues in the CDR3. Deletions cut 7 bases from V and 5 bases from J, with 14 bases between. CDR3 bases: TGTGCCAGCACAGCCCGGGGGGCCAATGAAAAACTGTTTTTT. Translating gives CASTARGANEKLFF.

This clonotype was recorded a few times. This chain connects TRBV5-1 to TRBJ1-3, with D possibly being TRBD1 (5 bases). CDR1 is SGHRS and CDR2 is YFSETQ in the germline V gene. Trimming shortened V by 4 bases and J by 0 bases, and 14 bases separated the two germline ends. The CDR3 spans 16 residues. The CDR3 DNA follows: TGCGCCAGCAGCCCACCGGGTGGGGCCTCTGGAAACACCATATATTTT. Protein sequence: CASSPPGGASGNTIYF.

This clonotype occurred once. A read error may be the cause here, since a much bigger clone is one base away. The chain recombines TRBV6-1 with TRBJ2-7; 9 bases fit TRBD1. J lost 9 bases, V lost 6 bases, and 9 bases had no gene match. Germline V lookup: CDR1 MNHNS, CDR2 SASEGT. This CDR3 is built from 13 residues. In nucleotides, the CDR3 is TGTGCCAGCAGCCACAGGGGGCCCCACGGGCAGTACTTC. Amino acid sequence: CASSHRGPHGQYF.

The chain employs TRBV24-1 and TRBJ2-3; D may be TRBD1 (6 bases). The CDR3 spans 17 residues. The germline V gene encodes CDR1 KGHDR and CDR2 SFDVKD. The V gene lost 2 bases and the J gene lost 1 base, with 15 bases spanning the gap. This CDR3 is CATSDSAPTGRTDTQYF. For the CDR3, the DNA is TGTGCCACCAGTGATTCCGCCCCCACAGGGCGCACAGATACGCAGTATTTT.

This clonotype is termed large. This rearrangement joins TRBV7-3 to TRBJ1-1; 7 bases are shared with TRBD1. Losses at the gene ends were 4 bases for V and 4 bases for J; bases not matched to a gene: 3. The germline CDR1 and CDR2 sequences are SGHTA and FQGTGA. The CDR3 is 13 amino acids. Here the CDR3 DNA reads TGTGCCAGCAGCTCTCAGGGGGGCACTGAAGCTTTCTTT. Translated: CASSSQGGTEAFF.

The V and J genes are TRBV5-1 and TRBJ2-1; TRBD2 agrees at 7 bases. The trim removed 2 bases at V and 12 bases at J, leaving 11 bases unmatched. From germline, CDR1 is SGHRS and CDR2 YFSETQ. The CDR3 runs 14 residues. CDR3 DNA sequence: TGCGCCAGCAGCTTAGCTAGCGGATCCCGTGGGCAGTTCTTC. It is translated as CASSLASGSRGQFF.

With respect to this clonotype: A much larger clone lies one base from this, so it may be a read error. V is TRBV28 and J is TRBJ1-5, with 9 bases aligning to TRBD1. CDR1 is MDHEN and CDR2 is SYDVKM in the germline V gene. The junction had 9 bases not matched to a gene; V was cut back by 5 bases and J by 4 bases. The CDR3 spans 16 residues. The CDR3 region is CASSVFRTGENQPQHF. For the CDR3, the DNA is TGTGCCAGCAGTGTGTTCCGGACAGGGGAGAATCAGCCCCAGCATTTT.

Points on this clonotype: The CDR3 does not close with the conserved phenylalanine or tryptophan, likely indicating a read error. V and J are TRBV6-1 and TRBJ1-6; unclear D gene. V was clipped by 2 bases and J by 7 bases, with 6 bases between them. Germline values: CDR1 MNHNS, CDR2 SASEGT. CDR3 length: 13 amino acids. CDR3 loop: CASSEIGNSPLHS. The CDR3 nucleotides read TGTGCCAGCAGTGAAATAGGGAATTCACCCCTCCACTCT.

This clonotype was observed at least ten times. The V and J genes are TRBV6-1 and TRBJ1-2; D may be TRBD1 (5 bases). The CDR3 runs to 14 residues. The germline V gene encodes CDR1 MNHNS and CDR2 SASEGT. V shed 5 bases and J shed 3 bases, with 13 bases lying between them. The chain's CDR3 is CASSRDQPDYGYTF. The CDR3, as DNA: TGTGCCAGCAGTAGGGACCAACCAGACTATGGCTACACCTTC.

In this sample, this clonotype turned up a few times. CDR3 amino acids: CASSSTRDTQYF. The CDR3 DNA reads TGTGCCAGCAGCTCGACGCGGGATACGCAGTATTTT. The J gene is TRBJ2-3, the V gene TRBV7-3; unclear D gene. Germline V lookup: CDR1 SGHTA, CDR2 FQGTGA. Trimming cost V 4 bases and J 6 bases, with 8 bases left between them. CDR3 size: 12 residues.

In this sample, this clonotype turned up many times. The J gene is TRBJ2-3, the V gene TRBV10-1, with unresolved D. Between the trimmed V and J ends, which lost 6 bases and 9 bases, there was a span of 16 bases. Germline assignment: CDR1 WNHNN and CDR2 SYGVQD (reference sequence). The CDR3 runs to 13 residues. The CDR3 DNA follows: TGCGCCAGCAGCCCTAGTATATCATCGACGCAGTATTTT. It encodes CASSPSISSTQYF.

In its sample, this clonotype was seen a few times. The chain joins TRBV12-3 or TRBV12-4 to TRBJ2-3, with 9 bases that match TRBD2. Trimming cost V 8 bases and J 4 bases; bases outside gene matches: 13. The CDR3 sequence is 16 residues long. CDR3 nucleotides: TGTGCCAGCCTCGGGCGGCTAGCGGGATTCGCAGATACGCAGTATTTT. Protein sequence: CASLGRLAGFADTQYF.

The J gene is TRBJ2-2, the V gene TRBV6-5; D is uncertain. Germline V gives CDR1 MNHEY, CDR2 SVGAGI. This CDR3 is 13 amino acids long. V dropped 2 bases and J dropped 5 bases, with 6 bases sitting between them. This chain's CDR3 is CASSYQRTGELFF. DNA for the CDR3: TGTGCCAGCAGTTACCAAAGGACCGGGGAGCTGTTTTTT.

The chain combines TRBV6-2 or TRBV6-3 with TRBJ1-1, with D perhaps matching TRBD1 (6 bases). The germline V gene has CDR1 MNHEY and CDR2 SVGEGT. This CDR3 contains 17 residues. Deletions cut 5 bases from V and 4 bases from J, with 23 bases between. The CDR3 sequence: CASSPTPGTIRATEAFF. The CDR3 region has the DNA TGTGCCAGCAGTCCCACACCTGGGACAATCAGGGCCACTGAAGCTTTCTTT.

The rearrangement links TRBV5-4 to TRBJ2-7; TRBD1 agrees at 7 bases. There are 19 residues in the CDR3. Germline CDR1 is SGHNT and CDR2 is YYREEE (reference sequence). V lost 4 bases, J lost 3 bases, and 22 bases stayed unmatched. As DNA, the CDR3 is TGTGCCAGCAGCCATCTCTCCTATGGCCTAGGACAGGATCTCTACGAGCAGTACTTC. It is translated as CASSHLSYGLGQDLYEQYF.

This clonotype was seen many times. The rearrangement joins TRBV5-1 to TRBJ1-2, with no clear D. Trimming cost V 0 bases and J 7 bases, with 13 bases left between them. Germline-derived CDR1 and CDR2 are SGHRS and YFSETQ. The CDR3 extends over 14 amino acids. CDR3 amino acids: CASSLAPGEGGYTF. CDR3 sequence (DNA): TGCGCCAGCAGCTTGGCACCCGGGGAGGGTGGCTACACCTTC.

J is TRBJ1-1 and V is TRBV5-1; a weak D match, TRBD1 (5 bases). Germline V gene lookup returns CDR1 SGHRS and CDR2 YFSETQ. CDR3 length: 14 amino acids. Between the trimmed V and J ends, which lost 0 bases and 4 bases, there was a span of 10 bases. As DNA, the CDR3 is TGCGCCAGCAGCTTGGGTACAGGTCGCACTGAAGCTTTCTTT. Translating gives CASSLGTGRTEAFF.

This clonotype was observed at least ten times. The CDR3 DNA sequence: TGCAGTGCTAAGAACGGGGGCTGGTACACCTTC. Translated, it gives CSAKNGGWYTF. The chain recombines TRBV20-1 with TRBJ1-2; D perhaps matches TRBD1 (6 bases). V lost 4 bases to trimming and J lost 11 bases, with 14 bases between them. CDR1 and CDR2 from the germline V gene are DFQATT and SNEGSKA (reference sequence). CDR3 length: 11 residues.

V gene TRBV9 combines with J gene TRBJ2-3; 8 nucleotides match TRBD2. Germline lookup yields CDR1 SGDLS and CDR2 YYNGEE. Trimming cost V 2 bases and J 5 bases; bases outside gene matches: 4. This CDR3 spans 14 amino acids. The CDR3 loop reads CASSVTSAGDTQYF. In DNA form, the CDR3 reads TGTGCCAGCAGCGTGACTAGCGCTGGAGATACGCAGTATTTT.

There are a few counts of this clonotype. Here the CDR3 DNA reads TGTGCCAGCAGAAGAAGGGACCAACGCACTGAGCAGTTCTTC. It codes for CASRRRDQRTEQFF. V gene TRBV5-6 combines with J gene TRBJ2-1; D may match TRBD1 or TRBD2 (5 bases each). This CDR3 has 14 amino acids. The V gene's germline CDR1 is SGHDT and CDR2 YYEEEE. V lost 5 bases and J 9 bases, leaving 18 bases between the germline ends.

The chain recombines TRBV7-2 with TRBJ2-2; tentatively, D is TRBD1 (5 bases). Germline V gene data show CDR1 as SGHTA and CDR2 as FQGNSA. The V gene lost 5 bases and the J gene lost 8 bases, with 12 bases spanning the gap. The CDR3 consists of 13 residues. Here the CDR3 reads CASSASGWGELFF. DNA of the CDR3: TGTGCCAGCAGCGCCTCAGGGTGGGGGGAGCTGTTTTTT.

Details on this clonotype: Its ends do not fully match the called genes, so a read error is possible. DNA of the CDR3: TGCGCCAGCGGCTTGAGACAGGACCCCTACGAGCAGTACTTC. Its translation: CASGLRQDPYEQYF. The chain uses TRBV5-1 and TRBJ2-7, with D perhaps TRBD1 (6 bases). The V gene's germline CDR1 is SGHRS and CDR2 YFSETQ. The CDR3 consists of 14 residues. Supplemented by reference TRBV5-1 and TRBJ2-7, the full variable domain reads KAGVTQTPRYLIKTRGQQVTLSCSPISGHRSVSWYQQTPGQGLQFLFEYFSETQRNKGNFPGRFSGRQFSNSRSEMNVSTLELGDSALYLCASGLRQDPYEQYFGPGTRLTVT.

On this clonotype: Relative to the germline gene, one junction end is altered; a read error may explain this. The gene calls are TRBV3-1 and TRBJ1-2; possibly TRBD1 for D (5 bases). This CDR3 region has 14 residues. Germline V gives CDR1 LGHDT, CDR2 YNNKEL (reference sequence). The CDR3 loop reads CASNQGPQGNGYTF. In DNA, the CDR3 is TGTGCCAGCAACCAAGGACCCCAGGGTAATGGCTACACCTTC. The entire variable domain, with the rest obtained from reference TRBV3-1 and TRBJ1-2, is as follows: DTAVSQTPKYLVTQMGNDKSIKCEQNLGHDTMYWYKQDSKKFLKIMFSYNNKELIINETVPNRFSPKSPDKAHLNLHINSLELGDSAVYFCASNQGPQGNGYTFGSGTRLTVV.

The chain recombines TRBV5-1 with TRBJ1-2, with a possible D match to TRBD1 (5 bases). This CDR3 region has 15 residues. The V gene's germline CDR1 is SGHRS and CDR2 YFSETQ. V lost 4 bases and J lost 4, with 17 bases in between. The CDR3 nucleotides are TGCGCCAGCAGCCCTTCTAAGGGGCAAGGCTATGGCTACACCTTC. Translation gives CASSPSKGQGYGYTF.